These 26 T cell receptor beta chains came from one sample sequenced in a study of long-term antiretroviral therapy in people with HIV. The immunoSEQ assay was v3.0, run at survey level. TCRdb keeps only in-frame clones here, not all; method: immunoSEQ multiplex PCR. The profile covers some 26,000 clones, with roughly 79% appearing a single time and roughly 12% taken by the ten largest. The sample consisted of unsorted PBMCs, taken 1.1 years before starting antiretroviral therapy. Receptor source: a woman between 35 and 50 years old with HIV.

V is TRBV2 and J is TRBJ2-7; D not resolved. Between the trimmed V and J ends, which lost 2 bases and 4 bases, there was a span of 3 bases. From germline, CDR1 is SNHLY and CDR2 FYNNEI. The CDR3 contains 11 residues. The DNA of the CDR3 is TGTGCCAGCAGTGAACCGTACGAGCAGTACTTC. Translation gives CASSEPYEQYF.

This chain connects TRBV6-5 to TRBJ2-5; D remains ambiguous. The CDR3 is made up of 12 amino acids. Trimming stripped 4 bases from V and 5 bases from J, with 8 bases between. In germline, CDR1 is MNHEY, CDR2 SVGAGI. CDR3 DNA: TGTGCCAGCAGTTGGGGTGGCGAGACCCAGTACTTC. This codes for CASSWGGETQYF.

V and J are TRBV5-1 and TRBJ2-5; 8 bases map to TRBD2. V was clipped by 3 bases and J by 0 bases; unmatched bases: 1. This CDR3 has 14 amino acids. Germline CDR1 SGHRS, CDR2 YFSETQ. CDR3 nucleotide sequence: TGCGCCAGCAGCTCTAGCGGGTACCAAGAGACCCAGTACTTC. It specifies CASSSSGYQETQYF. The complete variable domain, with remaining parts taken from reference TRBV5-1 and TRBJ2-5, reads KAGVTQTPRYLIKTRGQQVTLSCSPISGHRSVSWYQQTPGQGLQFLFEYFSETQRNKGNFPGRFSGRQFSNSRSEMNVSTLELGDSALYLCASSSSGYQETQYFGPGTRLLVL.

V and J are TRBV5-5 and TRBJ2-7; weak D call: TRBD2 (6 bases). CDR3 length equals 16 residues. Trimming pared 4 bases from V and 0 bases from J, leaving 17 bases between. In germline, CDR1 is SGHKS, CDR2 YYEKEE (reference sequence). This chain's CDR3 is CASSLRDSPNSYEQYF. The CDR3 DNA reads as TGTGCCAGCAGCCTAAGGGACTCCCCAAACTCCTACGAGCAGTACTTC.

V usage is TRBV29-1 and J usage is TRBJ2-1; D tentatively fits TRBD1 or TRBD2 (5 bases each). Germline CDR1 SQVTM, CDR2 ANQGSEA. This CDR3 spans 14 amino acids. Trimming took off 4 bases at V and 2 bases at J, with 12 bases between the two ends. CDR3: CSVVVGGTYNEQFF. CDR3 bases: TGCAGCGTTGTTGTTGGGGGTACCTACAATGAGCAGTTCTTC.

The chain recombines TRBV27 with TRBJ2-3, with D possibly being TRBD1 or TRBD2 (6 bases each). Trimming took off 0 bases at V and 1 base at J, with 11 bases between the two ends. Germline CDR1 reads MNHEY; CDR2 reads SMNVEV (reference sequence). CDR3 length: 16 amino acids. CDR3 in amino acids: CASSLSLGGRTDTQYF. Written as DNA, the CDR3 is TGTGCCAGCAGTTTATCTCTCGGGGGCCGCACAGATACGCAGTATTTT.

The rearrangement links TRBV7-8 to TRBJ2-3, with 9 bases identical to TRBD1. The CDR3 loop spans 15 amino acids. CDR1 is SGHVS, CDR2 FQNEAQ, per germline. V gave up 1 base and J gave up 6 bases; unmatched junction bases: 5. CDR3: CASSLVDRGEDTQYF. As DNA, the CDR3 is TGTGCCAGCAGCTTAGTGGACAGGGGAGAGGATACGCAGTATTTT.

V usage is TRBV18 and J usage is TRBJ2-7, with D possibly TRBD2 on 6 matching bases. V was trimmed by 5 bases and J by 3 bases, leaving 17 bases between them. CDR1 KGHSH and CDR2 LQKENI come from the germline V gene. The CDR3 runs to 15 residues. CDR3: CASSSSEGLLYEQYF. CDR3 nucleotides: TGTGCCAGCTCATCGTCGGAGGGGCTCCTCTACGAGCAGTACTTC.

The V gene is TRBV5-8, the J gene TRBJ2-3, with 12 bases fitting TRBD2. The V and J ends lost 4 bases and 4 bases, in that order; junction bases with no gene match: 1. The CDR3 runs 14 residues. The germline V gene encodes CDR1 SGHTS and CDR2 YDEGEE. The CDR3 sequence: CASSRLAGADTQYF. The CDR3 DNA reads TGTGCCAGCAGCCGACTAGCGGGGGCAGATACGCAGTATTTT.

The chain carries TRBV6-5 and TRBJ2-5; unclear D gene. V lost 2 bases and J 5 bases, leaving 3 bases between the germline ends. CDR1 and CDR2 from the germline V gene are MNHEY and SVGAGI. This CDR3 is built from 11 residues. The CDR3 here is CASSYRETQYF. The CDR3 DNA reads as TGTGCCAGCAGTTACAGGGAGACCCAGTACTTC.

The chain couples TRBV25-1 to TRBJ2-7; D might be TRBD2 (6 bases). CDR3 length equals 12 residues. CDR1 is MGHDK, CDR2 SYGVNS, per germline. Deletions cut 1 base from V and 7 bases from J, with 8 bases between. The CDR3 DNA reads as TGTGCCAGCAGTGAATGGGCGGGAGAGCAGTACTTC. It yields the protein CASSEWAGEQYF.

V is TRBV10-3 and J is TRBJ1-2, with D possibly being TRBD1 (5 bases). The germline V gene has CDR1 ENHRY and CDR2 SYGVKD. The V end lost 11 bases, the J end lost 4 bases, and 11 bases lay between the germline ends. The CDR3 is 11 amino acids. The CDR3 DNA reads TGTGCCTCTCAGGGAATCTATGGCTACACCTTC. Its translation: CASQGIYGYTF.

This clone was detected only a few times. This chain links TRBV7-6 with TRBJ1-6, with D unclear. CDR1 SGHVS and CDR2 FNYEAQ come from the germline V gene. The CDR3 loop spans 16 amino acids. Trimming pared 1 base from V and 7 bases from J, leaving 14 bases between. CDR3 nucleotide sequence: TGTGCCAGCAGCTTAGTCGGGCTTACTCCGAATTCACCCCTCCACTTT. The encoded protein is CASSLVGLTPNSPLHF. The full variable domain, in which reference TRBV7-6 and TRBJ1-6 provide the parts outside the CDR3, is GAGVSQSPRYKVTKRGQDVALRCDPISGHVSLYWYRQALGQGPEFLTYFNYEAQQDKSGLPNDRFSAERPEGSISTLTIQRTEQRDSAMYRCASSLVGLTPNSPLHFGNGTRLTVT.

This sequence joins TRBV9 and TRBJ2-1, with D possibly being TRBD1 (6 bases). The CDR3 extends over 15 amino acids. Per germline, CDR1 SGDLS and CDR2 YYNGEE. Trimming took off 0 bases at V and 7 bases at J, with 14 bases between the two ends. The CDR3 loop reads CASSVGLLQGNEQFF. CDR3 in DNA: TGTGCCAGCAGCGTAGGCCTCCTACAGGGAAATGAGCAGTTCTTC.

The rearrangement links TRBV19 to TRBJ2-4, with D tentatively TRBD2 (5 bases). In germline, CDR1 is LNHDA, CDR2 SQIVND (reference sequence). Trimming removed 3 bases at V and 9 bases at J, with 12 bases between. This CDR3 spans 13 amino acids. The CDR3, as DNA: TGTGCCAGTAGTATCTTATACCGGGGCATTCAGTACTTC. This sequence encodes CASSILYRGIQYF.

This clone was observed a handful of times. This chain uses TRBV14 with TRBJ1-1; 8 bases are shared with TRBD1. The junction had 2 bases not matched to a gene; V was cut back by 2 bases and J by 9 bases. Germline CDR1 SGHDN, CDR2 FVKESK. The CDR3 has 12 amino acids. The CDR3 loop is CASSQWDRKAFF. The CDR3 DNA reads as TGTGCCAGCAGCCAATGGGACAGGAAAGCTTTCTTT. Full variable domain (missing parts from reference TRBV14 and TRBJ1-1): EAGVTQFPSHSVIEKGQTVTLRCDPISGHDNLYWYRRVMGKEIKFLLHFVKESKQDESGMPNNRFLAERTGGTYSTLKVQPAELEDSGVYFCASSQWDRKAFFGQGTRLTVV.

This chain links TRBV4-3 with TRBJ2-3; no definite D call. This CDR3 region has 12 residues. V gave up 1 base and J gave up 11 bases, with 10 bases separating them. The germline gives CDR1 LGHNA, CDR2 YSLEER. In DNA, the CDR3 is TGCGCCAGCAGCCAAGCTGGGGATGGGCAGTATTTT. It translates to CASSQAGDGQYF.

The chain employs TRBV6-5 and TRBJ1-1, with unresolved D. From germline, CDR1 is MNHEY and CDR2 SVGAGI. The CDR3 contains 14 residues. Between the trimmed V and J ends, which lost 0 bases and 1 base, there was a span of 6 bases. The CDR3 protein is CASSYSLGNTEAFF. For the CDR3, the DNA is TGTGCCAGCAGTTACTCGTTAGGGAACACTGAAGCTTTCTTT.

There are a few counts of this clone. This CDR3 reads CASSFTGGQVYF. CDR3 bases: TGCGCCAGCAGCTTCACTGGGGGGCAGGTTTACTTC. The V gene is TRBV5-1, the J gene TRBJ2-7, with D possibly called TRBD1 or TRBD2 (6 bases each). The ends were cut back, 2 bases at V and 13 bases at J, with 16 bases in the middle. The CDR3 loop spans 12 amino acids. CDR1 is SGHRS, CDR2 YFSETQ, per germline.

The chain combines TRBV5-5 with TRBJ2-1, with a tentative D call TRBD2 (6 bases). The CDR3 has 13 amino acids. Between the trimmed V and J ends, which lost 4 bases and 9 bases, there was a span of 14 bases. Germline CDR1 SGHKS, CDR2 YYEKEE (reference sequence). This CDR3 is CASSATNGGEQFF. The CDR3 coding sequence is TGTGCCAGCAGCGCGACTAACGGGGGTGAGCAGTTCTTC.

This clone was counted a single time. The rearrangement uses TRBV11-2 and TRBJ1-1, with D possibly being TRBD1 (5 bases). The CDR3 runs to 15 residues. Germline-derived CDR1 and CDR2 are SGHAT and FQNNGV. The V and J ends lost 0 bases and 4 bases respectively, with 12 bases between them. The CDR3 region is CASSLEGVGSTEAFF. The CDR3 DNA reads TGTGCCAGCAGCTTAGAGGGGGTGGGGAGCACTGAAGCTTTCTTT.

The chain recombines TRBV14 with TRBJ1-1, with D perhaps TRBD1 (5 bases). The ends were cut back, 3 bases at V and 5 bases at J, with 13 bases in the middle. The CDR3 totals 14 residues. Looked up from germline, CDR1 is SGHDN and CDR2 is FVKESK. Here the CDR3 reads CASSQGGVWTEAFF. CDR3 coding DNA: TGTGCCAGCAGCCAGGGAGGGGTGTGGACTGAAGCTTTCTTT. Combining the CDR3 with reference TRBV14 and TRBJ1-1 gives the whole variable domain EAGVTQFPSHSVIEKGQTVTLRCDPISGHDNLYWYRRVMGKEIKFLLHFVKESKQDESGMPNNRFLAERTGGTYSTLKVQPAELEDSGVYFCASSQGGVWTEAFFGQGTRLTVV.

V usage is TRBV18 and J usage is TRBJ1-3; no clear D. CDR1 is KGHSH, CDR2 LQKENI, per germline. This CDR3 has 14 amino acids. Trimming left V 5 bases short and J 2 bases short, with 10 bases between. The CDR3 sequence: CASSSDGTGNTIYF. The CDR3 DNA sequence: TGTGCCAGCTCATCCGACGGAACTGGAAACACCATATATTTT.

This clone is a singleton in its sample. The chain recombines TRBV5-4 with TRBJ2-3; D is undetermined. Trimming took 2 bases from V and 2 from J, leaving 12 bases between them. This CDR3 spans 15 amino acids. CDR1 is SGHNT and CDR2 is YYREEE in the germline V gene (reference sequence). The CDR3 loop reads CASSFSSGPTDTQYF. CDR3 nucleotide sequence: TGTGCCAGCAGCTTTTCCTCTGGTCCCACAGATACGCAGTATTTT.

V gene TRBV9 combines with J gene TRBJ1-1, with D uncertain. V gave up 4 bases and J gave up 0 bases, with 16 bases separating them. CDR1 and CDR2 (germline): SGDLS, YYNGEE. The CDR3 contains 16 residues. CDR3 DNA: TGTGCCAGCAGCCCTTTTCCGGTACCCGTGAACACTGAAGCTTTCTTT. It encodes CASSPFPVPVNTEAFF. Based on the CDR3 plus reference TRBV9 and TRBJ1-1, the full variable domain is DSGVTQTPKHLITATGQRVTLRCSPRSGDLSVYWYQQSLDQGLQFLIQYYNGEERAKGNILERFSAQQFPDLHSELNLSSLELGDSALYFCASSPFPVPVNTEAFFGQGTRLTVV.

The V and J genes are TRBV11-2 and TRBJ1-3; D gene ambiguous. Between the trimmed V and J ends, which lost 4 bases and 0 bases, there was a span of 19 bases. The germline V gene has CDR1 SGHAT and CDR2 FQNNGV. The CDR3 covers 18 residues. The CDR3: CASSSVVLQDFSGNTIYF. The CDR3 DNA reads TGTGCCAGCAGCTCCGTGGTCCTCCAGGACTTCTCTGGAAACACCATATATTTT.